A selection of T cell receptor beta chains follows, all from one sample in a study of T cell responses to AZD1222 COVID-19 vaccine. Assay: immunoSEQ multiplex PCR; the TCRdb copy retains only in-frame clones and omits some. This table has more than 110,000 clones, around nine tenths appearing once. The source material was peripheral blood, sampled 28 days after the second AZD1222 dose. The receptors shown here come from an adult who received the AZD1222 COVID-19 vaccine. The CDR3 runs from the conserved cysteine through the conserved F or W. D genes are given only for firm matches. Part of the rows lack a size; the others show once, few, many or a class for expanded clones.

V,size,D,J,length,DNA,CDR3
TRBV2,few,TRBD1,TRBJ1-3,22,TGTGCCAGCAGCGCCAGGGGGGGTACCGGGACAGGGGCTCTGGGCTCTGGAAACACCATATATTTT,CASSARGGTGTGALGSGNTIYF
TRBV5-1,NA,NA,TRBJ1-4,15,TGCGCCAGCAGCCTTTCAGGGTCAACTAATGAAAAACTGTTTTTT,CASSLSGSTNEKLFF
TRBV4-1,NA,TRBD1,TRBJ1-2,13,TGCGCCAGCAGCCAAACAGGGGGCTCTGGCTACACCTTC,CASSQTGGSGYTF
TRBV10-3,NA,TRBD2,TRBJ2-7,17,TGTGCCATCAGTGACTTTCCCTGGGTAGCGGGGGCCTACGAGCAGTACTTC,CAISDFPWVAGAYEQYF
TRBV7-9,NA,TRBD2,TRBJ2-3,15,TGTGCCAGCAGCTTAACGGGGGGGCCGAAAGATACGCAGTATTTT,CASSLTGGPKDTQYF
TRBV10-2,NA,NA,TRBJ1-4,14,TGCGCCAGCAGTGAGTCGGGAGGAGACGAAAAACTGTTTTTT,CASSESGGDEKLFF
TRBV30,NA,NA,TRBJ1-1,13,TGTGCCTGGAGTGGGGGTTGGGGCGAAGAAGCTTTCTTT,CAWSGGWGEEAFF
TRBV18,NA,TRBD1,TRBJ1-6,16,TGTGCCAGCTCACCACCCAACAGGGGATATAATTCACCCCTCCACTTT,CASSPPNRGYNSPLHF
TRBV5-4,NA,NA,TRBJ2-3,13,TGTGCCAGCAGCCCGTGGAGGGCAGATACGCAGTATTTT,CASSPWRADTQYF
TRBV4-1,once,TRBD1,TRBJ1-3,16,TGCGCCAGCAGCCAAGCGACAGGGGTATCTGGAAACACCATATATTTT,CASSQATGVSGNTIYF
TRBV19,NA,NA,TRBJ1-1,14,TGTGCCAGCGTCATAGGACAAATGAACACTGAAGCTTTCTTT,CASVIGQMNTEAFF
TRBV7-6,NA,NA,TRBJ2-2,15,TGTGCCAGCAGCACTCAAGGACCGAACACCGGGGAGCTGTTTTTT,CASSTQGPNTGELFF
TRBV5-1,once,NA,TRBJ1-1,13,TGCGCCAGCAGCTTTGGTCAGGGCACTGAAGCTTTCTTT,CASSFGQGTEAFF
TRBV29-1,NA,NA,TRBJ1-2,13,TGCAGCGTCGCCGGTTCGGTTAGGGACGGCTACACCTTC,CSVAGSVRDGYTF